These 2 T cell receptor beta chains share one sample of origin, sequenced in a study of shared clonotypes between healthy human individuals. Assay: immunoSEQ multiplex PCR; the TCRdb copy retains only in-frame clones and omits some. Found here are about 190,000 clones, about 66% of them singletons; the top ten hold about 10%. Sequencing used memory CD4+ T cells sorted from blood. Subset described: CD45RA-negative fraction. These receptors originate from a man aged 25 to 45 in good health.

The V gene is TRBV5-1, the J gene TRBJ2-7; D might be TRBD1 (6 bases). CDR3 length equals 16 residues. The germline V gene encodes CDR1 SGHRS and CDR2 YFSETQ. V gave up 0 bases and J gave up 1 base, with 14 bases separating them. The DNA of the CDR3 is TGCGCCAGCAGCTTGGGGGGCAGGGGCTATTCCTACGAGCAGTACTTC. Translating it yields CASSLGGRGYSYEQYF. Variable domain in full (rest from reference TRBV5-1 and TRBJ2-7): KAGVTQTPRYLIKTRGQQVTLSCSPISGHRSVSWYQQTPGQGLQFLFEYFSETQRNKGNFPGRFSGRQFSNSRSEMNVSTLELGDSALYLCASSLGGRGYSYEQYFGPGTRLTVT.

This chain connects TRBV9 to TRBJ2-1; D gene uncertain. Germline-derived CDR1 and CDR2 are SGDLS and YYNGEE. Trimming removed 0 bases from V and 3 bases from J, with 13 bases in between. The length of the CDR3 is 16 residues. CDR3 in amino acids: CASSVGGRSDYNEQFF. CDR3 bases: TGTGCCAGCAGCGTAGGTGGGCGGTCAGACTACAATGAGCAGTTCTTC.